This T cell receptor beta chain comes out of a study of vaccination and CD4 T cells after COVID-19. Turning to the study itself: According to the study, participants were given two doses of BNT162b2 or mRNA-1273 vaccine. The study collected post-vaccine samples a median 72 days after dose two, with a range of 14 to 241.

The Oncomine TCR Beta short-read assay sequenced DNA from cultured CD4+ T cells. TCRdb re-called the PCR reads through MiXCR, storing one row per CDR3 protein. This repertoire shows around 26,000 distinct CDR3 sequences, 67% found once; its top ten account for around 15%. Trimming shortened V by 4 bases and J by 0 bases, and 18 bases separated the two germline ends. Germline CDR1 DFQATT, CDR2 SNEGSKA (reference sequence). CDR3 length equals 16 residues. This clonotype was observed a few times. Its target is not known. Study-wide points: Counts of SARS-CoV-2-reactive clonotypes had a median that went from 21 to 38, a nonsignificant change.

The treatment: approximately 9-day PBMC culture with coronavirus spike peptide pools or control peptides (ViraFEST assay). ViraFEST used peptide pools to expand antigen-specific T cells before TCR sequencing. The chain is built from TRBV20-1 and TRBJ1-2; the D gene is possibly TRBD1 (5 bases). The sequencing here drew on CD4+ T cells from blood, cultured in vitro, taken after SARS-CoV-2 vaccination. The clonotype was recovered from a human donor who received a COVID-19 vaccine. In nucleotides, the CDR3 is TGCAGTGCTACGACGAGGGGACGGGCCTCTAACTATGGCTACACCTTC. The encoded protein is CSATTRGRASNYGYTF.